Presented here are 25 T cell receptor beta chains from one specimen sequenced in a study of regulatory T cells in long-lasting Graves disease. Time point indicated: newly diagnosed GD, antithyroid drugs for less than 3 months. The TCR library was prepared using RNA isolated from PBMCs. Libraries of TCR beta came from iRepertoire HTBI primers plus Arm-PCR of CDR3 regions. TCRdb fed the multiplex PCR reads into MiXCR, producing one record per CDR3 protein. This table has around 460,000 distinct CDR3 sequences, around 15% appearing once. A further study also used this sample, focusing on T cells in Graves' hyperthyroidism and ophthalmopathy.

Sequenced material: peripheral blood mononuclear cells (PBMCs), taken at new diagnosis, from a patient treated with antithyroid drugs. The receptors were sampled from a woman aged 45-60 years with Graves disease.

J is TRBJ1-1 and V is TRBV27; possible D gene TRBD1, 5 bases. In germline, CDR1 is MNHEY, CDR2 SMNVEV (reference sequence). The CDR3 runs 13 residues. Trimming pared 1 base from V and 7 bases from J, leaving 10 bases between. This CDR3 is CASSLLGVNEAFF. CDR3 nucleotides: TGTGCCAGCAGTTTATTGGGGGTGAATGAAGCTTTCTTT.

This clonotype was seen repeatedly, ten times or more. V and J are TRBV5-1 and TRBJ2-1, with 10 bases that match TRBD2. V trimming: 4 bases; J trimming: 4 bases; junction bases outside the gene matches: 5. The germline V gene encodes CDR1 SGHRS and CDR2 YFSETQ. CDR3 size: 15 residues. The CDR3, as DNA: TGCGCCAGCAGCGCTACTAGCGGGGCTTACAATGAGCAGTTCTTC. As protein: CASSATSGAYNEQFF.

The rearrangement links TRBV6-1 to TRBJ1-1; no firm D call. With 8 bases removed from V and 1 base from J, the gap between germline ends came to 8 bases. Germline assignment: CDR1 MNHNS and CDR2 SASEGT. This CDR3 has 12 residues. CDR3: CASRASNTEAFF. CDR3 DNA sequence: TGTGCCAGCCGGGCTTCGAACACTGAAGCTTTCTTT.

The table lists this clonotype with many counts. This chain links TRBV27 with TRBJ1-1; 9 bases are shared with TRBD1. Germline V gene sequence: CDR1 MNHEY, CDR2 SMNVEV (reference sequence). This CDR3 region has 14 residues. The ends lost 7 bases at V and 1 base at J; junction bases unmatched: 4. The DNA of the CDR3 is TGTGCCAGCAACGGACAGGGGAGGAACACTGAAGCTTTCTTT. Translating gives CASNGQGRNTEAFF.

The V call is TRBV11-2, the J call TRBJ2-5, with TRBD2 matching over 8 bases. The CDR3 extends over 20 amino acids. Trimming cost V 1 base and J 2 bases; bases outside gene matches: 18. CDR1 is SGHAT, CDR2 FQNNGV, per germline. CDR3 amino acids: CASSLGPLGGAGARQETQYF. The CDR3 nucleotides are TGTGCCAGCAGCTTAGGTCCCCTTGGCGGAGCGGGAGCCCGGCAAGAGACCCAGTACTTC. Variable domain in full (rest from reference TRBV11-2 and TRBJ2-5): EAGVAQSPRYKIIEKRQSVAFWCNPISGHATLYWYQQILGQGPKLLIQFQNNGVVDDSQLPKDRFSAERLKGVDSTLKIQPAKLEDSAVYLCASSLGPLGGAGARQETQYFGPGTRLLVL.

The chain has TRBV27 and TRBJ2-7; TRBD1 aligns across 8 bases. V lost 8 bases, J lost 2 bases, and 5 bases stayed unmatched. CDR3 length: 13 residues. Germline CDR1 reads MNHEY; CDR2 reads SMNVEV (reference sequence). In DNA, the CDR3 is TGTGCCAGCGGGAGGACAGGGCCCTACGAGCAGTACTTC. Translated: CASGRTGPYEQYF.

This clonotype turned up a few times. J is TRBJ2-7 and V is TRBV7-9; the match to TRBD1 covers 9 bases. Trimming took 5 bases from V and 1 from J; bases not matched to a gene: 18. The CDR3 length is 19 residues. The germline CDR1 and CDR2 sequences are SEHNR and FQNEAQ (reference sequence). CDR3 region: CASSLSPGQGKSISYEQYF. The CDR3 region has the DNA TGTGCCAGCAGCCTTAGCCCGGGACAGGGCAAGAGTATATCCTACGAGCAGTACTTC.

This clonotype has ten or more counts. This chain uses TRBV7-9 with TRBJ2-1; 14 bases match TRBD2. V was clipped by 4 bases and J by 10 bases; unmatched bases: 6. Germline CDR1 SEHNR, CDR2 FQNEAQ (reference sequence). The CDR3 covers 15 residues. In DNA, the CDR3 is TGTGCCAGCAGCTCCGGGACTAGCGGGAGAAGGGAGCAGTTCTTC. Translation: CASSSGTSGRREQFF.

The table lists this clonotype with many counts. The chain uses TRBV10-3 and TRBJ2-5, with TRBD1 matching 7 bases. The germline gives CDR1 ENHRY, CDR2 SYGVKD. V lost 6 bases, J lost 2 bases, and 9 bases stayed unmatched. This CDR3 has 15 residues. CDR3 sequence (DNA): TGTGCCATCAGGGAGACCTGGGACAGACAAGAGACCCAGTACTTC. Translation: CAIRETWDRQETQYF.

The chain recombines TRBV6-2 or TRBV6-3 with TRBJ1-4; a possible D gene is TRBD1 (6 bases). The germline V and J ends were trimmed by 5 bases and 7 bases, with 17 bases remaining between them. CDR1 is MNHEY and CDR2 is SVGEGT in the germline V gene. The CDR3 is 15 amino acids. CDR3 sequence reads: CASSEQGVSGEKLFF. The CDR3 DNA sequence: TGTGCCAGCAGTGAACAGGGCGTTAGTGGTGAAAAACTGTTTTTT.

Comment on this clonotype: This may come from a read error, since a much larger clone is one base off. The chain joins TRBV6-1 to TRBJ2-7, with 8 bases fitting TRBD2. The CDR3 consists of 14 residues. Unmatched junction bases numbered 9, after V lost 7 bases and J lost 4 bases. Germline CDR1 is MNHNS and CDR2 is SASEGT. The CDR3 DNA is TGTGCCAGCAAAGAGCGGGAGTTGGTGTACGAGCAGTACTTC. This codes for CASKERELVYEQYF.

This clonotype occurred many times. The V call is TRBV24-1, the J call TRBJ2-4, with TRBD2 identical over 11 bases. CDR3 length equals 15 residues. Germline V gene sequence: CDR1 KGHDR, CDR2 SFDVKD. The V segment lost 4 bases and the J segment 7 bases; nucleotides outside the gene matches: 5. The CDR3 protein is CATSETSGDGNIQYF. Here the CDR3 DNA reads TGTGCCACCAGTGAGACTAGCGGGGACGGGAACATTCAGTACTTC.

This clonotype was detected ten times or more. The CDR3 loop reads CASSSSEGGYTF. CDR3 DNA sequence: TGTGCCAGCAGTTCCTCAGAAGGGGGCTACACCTTC. This chain connects TRBV2 to TRBJ1-2; D gene ambiguous. The CDR3 is 12 amino acids. Per the germline V gene, CDR1 is SNHLY and CDR2 is FYNNEI. V lost 5 bases, J lost 8 bases, and 12 bases lay in between.

In this sample, this clonotype turned up many times. This rearrangement joins TRBV7-3 to TRBJ2-1; D is possibly TRBD1 (5 bases). The germline CDR1 and CDR2 sequences are SGHTA and FQGTGA. This CDR3 has 17 amino acids. V was trimmed by 2 bases and J by 0 bases, leaving 14 bases between them. This CDR3 reads CASSLARTLSSYNEQFF. CDR3 DNA: TGTGCCAGCAGCTTAGCGCGGACATTGAGCTCCTACAATGAGCAGTTCTTC. The whole variable domain, remainder taken from reference TRBV7-3 and TRBJ2-1, is GAGVSQTPSNKVTEKGKYVELRCDPISGHTALYWYRQSLGQGPEFLIYFQGTGAADDSGLPNDRFFAVRPEGSVSTLKIQRTERGDSAVYLCASSLARTLSSYNEQFFGPGTRLTVL.

This clonotype showed up many times. This rearrangement joins TRBV28 to TRBJ2-3; D is unclear. V lost 8 bases and J 0 bases, leaving 9 bases between the germline ends. This CDR3 contains 13 residues. The germline gives CDR1 MDHEN, CDR2 SYDVKM. The CDR3 loop reads CASSAASTDTQYF. CDR3 bases: TGTGCCAGCTCTGCGGCTAGCACAGATACGCAGTATTTT.

There are many counts of this clonotype. The V gene is TRBV6-5, the J gene TRBJ2-3, with a possible D match to TRBD2 (5 bases). Trimming pared 2 bases from V and 9 bases from J, leaving 12 bases between. The CDR3 length is 13 residues. Germline CDR1 MNHEY, CDR2 SVGAGI. The CDR3 spells CASSYPDEGTQYF. Written as DNA, the CDR3 is TGTGCCAGCAGTTACCCTGATGAGGGAACGCAGTATTTT.

For the CDR3, the DNA is TGTGCCAGCAGCTTCAACCGCGGAGCAGATACGCAGTATTTT. This sequence encodes CASSFNRGADTQYF. The V call is TRBV13, the J call TRBJ2-3; no clear D. CDR3 length: 14 amino acids. V was shortened by 3 bases and J by 4 bases, with 11 bases between the two germline ends. Germline-derived CDR1 and CDR2 are PRHDT and FYEKMQ (reference sequence).

The genes are TRBV6-2 or TRBV6-3 and TRBJ2-3; perhaps TRBD2 as D (5 bases). Trimming shortened V by 0 bases and J by 2 bases, and 9 bases separated the two germline ends. This CDR3 has 15 residues. Germline V lookup: CDR1 MNHEY, CDR2 SVGEGT. DNA of the CDR3: TGTGCCAGCAGTTACTCGTCCGGGAACACAGATACGCAGTATTTT. It yields the protein CASSYSSGNTDTQYF.

This clonotype has at least ten counts. J is TRBJ1-1 and V is TRBV7-9; D call uncertain. The V and J ends lost 3 bases and 4 bases respectively, with 12 bases between them. The CDR3 spans 14 residues. Germline V gene sequence: CDR1 SEHNR, CDR2 FQNEAQ (reference sequence). CDR3: CASSLVGLITEAFF. CDR3 nucleotides: TGTGCCAGCAGCTTGGTTGGACTGATCACTGAAGCTTTCTTT.

This clonotype showed up many times. The V gene is TRBV9, the J gene TRBJ2-5, with 9 bases that match TRBD2. Unmatched junction bases numbered 0, after V lost 0 bases and J lost 3 bases. The CDR3 sequence is 14 residues long. Germline CDR1 reads SGDLS; CDR2 reads YYNGEE. CDR3 nucleotide sequence: TGTGCCAGCAGCGTAGGACTAGCGGAAGAGACCCAGTACTTC. Its protein product is CASSVGLAEETQYF.

This clonotype showed up many times. The chain has TRBV7-8 and TRBJ2-7; TRBD1 or TRBD2 may be the D gene (5 bases each). CDR3 length: 15 residues. From germline, CDR1 is SGHVS and CDR2 FQNEAQ. Trimming pared 1 base from V and 1 base from J, leaving 11 bases between. The CDR3 loop is CASSLVRGSSYEQYF. The CDR3 DNA reads as TGTGCCAGCAGCTTAGTGAGGGGCTCATCCTACGAGCAGTACTTC.

This clonotype was detected ten times or more. This sequence joins TRBV7-3 and TRBJ2-2; D ambiguous. Germline V gene data show CDR1 as SGHTA and CDR2 as FQGTGA. This CDR3 spans 18 amino acids. V was clipped by 0 bases and J by 1 base, with 15 bases between them. In DNA, the CDR3 is TGTGCCAGCAGCTTAACGTTAATTCAGGAAAGGAACACCGGGGAGCTGTTTTTT. It translates to CASSLTLIQERNTGELFF.

The chain links TRBV6-1 to TRBJ2-1; tentative D call: TRBD2 (6 bases). The V and J ends lost 6 bases and 10 bases respectively, with 13 bases between them. Germline V gene data show CDR1 as MNHNS and CDR2 as SASEGT. This CDR3 is built from 12 residues. The CDR3 DNA sequence: TGTGCCAGCAGGGGGACTGTATCGGAGCAGTTCTTC. Translated, it gives CASRGTVSEQFF.

This clonotype was detected ten times or more. The V gene is TRBV28, the J gene TRBJ1-1; TRBD1 matches at 7 bases. The length of the CDR3 is 14 residues. The J segment lost 3 bases and the V segment lost 9 bases, leaving 10 bases of the junction unmatched. CDR1 and CDR2 (germline): MDHEN, SYDVKM. CDR3 DNA sequence: TGTGCCAGTGGACAGGCCTTTACCTACACTGAAGCTTTCTTT. Translating it yields CASGQAFTYTEAFF.

The chain couples TRBV6-2 or TRBV6-3 to TRBJ1-2; D perhaps matches TRBD1 (5 bases). The CDR3 length is 15 residues. V lost 2 bases and J 4 bases, leaving 14 bases between the germline ends. Germline V lookup: CDR1 MNHEY, CDR2 SVGEGT. The chain's CDR3 is CASSYGFGGFYGYTF. The CDR3 DNA is TGTGCCAGCAGTTACGGCTTCGGGGGGTTCTATGGCTACACCTTC.